One T cell receptor beta chain is described in this entry. Time point here: blood 2 weeks post-SBRT. Treatment: 15 Gy SBRT to primary tumor, nephrectomy 4 weeks later. This sample is drawn from a study of radiation and T cells in renal cell carcinoma. Assay: immunoSEQ multiplex PCR; the TCRdb copy retains only in-frame clones and omits some. The table records roughly 75,000 clones, 82% of them present only once. The clonotype was recovered from a man between 60 and 70 years old with renal cell carcinoma. Sample: blood, taken from a patient whose treatment included radiotherapy and nephrectomy.

CDR3 sequence (DNA): TGCGCCAGCAGCTCAGCTAGCGGGAGAGAACAAGAGACCCAGTACTTC. Translated, it gives CASSSASGREQETQYF. This chain joins TRBV5-1 and TRBJ2-5; 10 positions agree with TRBD2. The CDR3 runs to 16 residues. CDR1 is SGHRS and CDR2 is YFSETQ in the germline V gene. J lost 2 bases, V lost 3 bases, and 7 bases had no gene match.